This T cell receptor (beta chain) was captured by sequencing in a study of T cells in women clearing cervical HPV infection. Study-level information: Blood came at first lesion visit for cases, post-clearance for controls.

General observations from the study: TRBV6-7 abundance was lower in cases than controls (around 0.1% versus 0.15%).

This CDR3 has 15 amino acids. V lost 4 bases to trimming and J lost 5 bases; unmatched junction nucleotides: 5. Germline CDR1 MNHNS, CDR2 SASEGT. Comment on this clone: The antigen is not known. The CDR3 end is not reached by the read, which stops 3 residues before it; the germline J gene fills it in.

Assay: immunoSEQ multiplex PCR; the TCRdb copy retains only in-frame clones and omits some. Its listing shows around 39,000 clones. The chain uses TRBV6-1 and TRBJ2-1; 10 bases are shared with TRBD2. The origin of this receptor is a woman aged 18 to 75 with a cervical HPV16 infection that either progressed to CIN3+ or cleared (not recorded which). Material for sequencing was blood buffy coat. The sequenced CDR3 bases are TGTGCCAGCAGTGGGAGCGGGGGGGCCCACAATGAG. Translation: CASSGSGGAHNE. The entire CDR3 protein is CASSGSGGAHNEQFF.